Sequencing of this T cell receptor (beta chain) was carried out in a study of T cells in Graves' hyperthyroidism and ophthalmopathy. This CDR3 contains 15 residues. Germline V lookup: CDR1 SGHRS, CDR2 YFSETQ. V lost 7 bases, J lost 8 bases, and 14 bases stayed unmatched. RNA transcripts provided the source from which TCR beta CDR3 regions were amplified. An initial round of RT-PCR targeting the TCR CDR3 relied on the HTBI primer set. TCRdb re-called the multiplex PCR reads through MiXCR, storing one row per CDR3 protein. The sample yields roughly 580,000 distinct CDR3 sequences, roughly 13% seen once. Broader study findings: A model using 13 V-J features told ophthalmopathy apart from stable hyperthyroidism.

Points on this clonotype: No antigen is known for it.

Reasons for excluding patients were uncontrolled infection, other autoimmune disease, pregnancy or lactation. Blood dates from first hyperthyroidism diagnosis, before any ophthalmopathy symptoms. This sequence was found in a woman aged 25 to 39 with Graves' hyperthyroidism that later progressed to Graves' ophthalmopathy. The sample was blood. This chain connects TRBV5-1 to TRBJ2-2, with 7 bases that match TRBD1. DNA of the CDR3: TGCGCCAGCGGTCAAGACAGGGCGATCCCAGGGGAGCTGTTTTTT. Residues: CASGQDRAIPGELFF.